Below are 30 T cell receptor beta chains sequenced from a single sample in a study of shared clonotypes between healthy human individuals. Positively selected for CCR7, the CD45RO-negative cells used as naive CD8 cells excluded terminally differentiated effector memory CD45RA+ cells. The assay was immunoSEQ multiplex PCR, and TCRdb's table has in-frame clones only and misses some. The sample lists around 2.1 million clones, 90% to 95% occurring once. Material: naive CD8+ T cells from PBMCs. The receptors were gathered from a man aged 18 to 29 in good health. Some clones in this sample may be carry-over from other donors' samples.

The chain carries TRBV5-4 and TRBJ1-2; a weak D match, TRBD1 (6 bases). Germline lookup yields CDR1 SGHNT and CDR2 YYREEE (reference sequence). Trimming pared 3 bases from V and 4 bases from J, leaving 19 bases between. CDR3 length equals 16 residues. CDR3 coding DNA: TGTGCCAGCAGCTCCCCGGGGACAAAAATCGGCTATGGCTACACCTTC. Translation gives CASSSPGTKIGYGYTF.

The chain employs TRBV27 and TRBJ2-3; D may be TRBD1 (6 bases). V lost 5 bases to trimming and J lost 0 bases, with 12 bases between them. The CDR3 extends over 15 amino acids. The V gene's germline CDR1 is MNHEY and CDR2 SMNVEV (reference sequence). This chain's CDR3 is CASSDGTLSTDTQYF. The CDR3 DNA reads TGTGCCAGCAGTGACGGGACACTTAGCACAGATACGCAGTATTTT.

The chain links TRBV4-1 to TRBJ2-1; D may be TRBD1 (6 bases). Trimming cost V 4 bases and J 4 bases, with 14 bases left between them. The CDR3 is 15 amino acids. The germline gives CDR1 MGHRA, CDR2 YSYEKL. CDR3 residues: CASSRTGSTYNEQFF. CDR3 in DNA: TGCGCCAGCAGCCGAACAGGGAGTACTTACAATGAGCAGTTCTTC.

This chain links TRBV27 with TRBJ2-6; no clear D. V was clipped by 0 bases and J by 4 bases, with 7 bases between them. Germline V gene lookup returns CDR1 MNHEY and CDR2 SMNVEV (reference sequence). The CDR3 covers 15 residues. CDR3 amino acids: CASSLSVEGANVLTF. The CDR3 DNA reads as TGTGCCAGCAGTTTATCGGTGGAAGGGGCCAACGTCCTGACTTTC.

CDR3 coding DNA: TGTGCCAGCAGCTTGAAAACATTGTACCAAGAGACCCAGTACTTC. It is translated as CASSLKTLYQETQYF. The J gene is TRBJ2-5, the V gene TRBV5-8, with D uncertain. V lost 1 base to trimming and J lost 0 bases, with 10 bases between them. The CDR3 length is 15 residues. Per the germline V gene, CDR1 is SGHTS and CDR2 is YDEGEE.

The rearrangement joins TRBV19 to TRBJ1-1; D is uncertain. The germline V gene has CDR1 LNHDA and CDR2 SQIVND (reference sequence). CDR3 length equals 13 residues. Deletions cut 9 bases from V and 1 base from J, with 12 bases between. In DNA form, the CDR3 reads TGTGCCAGCAATTACGACCCGAACACTGAAGCTTTCTTT. Translating gives CASNYDPNTEAFF.

This clone is a singleton in its sample. This rearrangement joins TRBV7-9 to TRBJ1-2, with a weak D call TRBD1 (5 bases). The CDR3 totals 13 residues. Germline values: CDR1 SEHNR, CDR2 FQNEAQ (reference sequence). Deletions cut 1 base from V and 8 bases from J, with 11 bases between. The chain's CDR3 is CASSLDAGHGYTF. In nucleotides, the CDR3 is TGTGCCAGCAGCTTAGATGCGGGGCACGGCTACACCTTC. Full variable domain (outside the CDR3, taken from reference TRBV7-9 and TRBJ1-2): DTGVSQNPRHKITKRGQNVTFRCDPISEHNRLYWYRQTLGQGPEFLTYFQNEAQLEKSRLLSDRFSAERPKGSFSTLEIQRTEQGDSAMYLCASSLDAGHGYTFGSGTRLTVV.

This sequence joins TRBV5-1 and TRBJ2-7; 7 nucleotides align to TRBD2. The V and J ends lost 3 bases and 7 bases, in that order; junction bases with no gene match: 16. CDR3 length: 16 residues. Germline V gene data show CDR1 as SGHRS and CDR2 as YFSETQ. CDR3 sequence reads: CASSWARLAGAREQYF. The CDR3 bases are TGCGCCAGCAGCTGGGCCCGCTTGGCGGGAGCTCGGGAGCAGTACTTC.

The chain couples TRBV5-1 to TRBJ1-2, with a possible D match to TRBD1 (6 bases). Per germline, CDR1 SGHRS and CDR2 YFSETQ. CDR3 length equals 17 residues. With 3 bases removed from V and 4 bases from J, the gap between germline ends came to 22 bases. For the CDR3, the DNA is TGCGCCAGCAGCTACCTCATCCGGGGGGCCCCCATCTATGGCTACACCTTC. Translation gives CASSYLIRGAPIYGYTF.

The J gene is TRBJ2-2, the V gene TRBV11-1, with D maybe TRBD2 (6 bases). With 3 bases removed from V and 8 bases from J, the gap between germline ends came to 13 bases. This CDR3 has 14 residues. Germline-derived CDR1 and CDR2 are SGHAT and FQDESV (reference sequence). CDR3 coding DNA: TGTGCCAGCAGCTTCGTATTAGCGGAAGGGGAGCTGTTTTTT. Its translation: CASSFVLAEGELFF.

The rearrangement joins TRBV6-5 to TRBJ2-3, with D tentatively TRBD1 (6 bases). CDR3 length equals 16 residues. Looked up from germline, CDR1 is MNHEY and CDR2 is SVGAGI. V dropped 0 bases and J dropped 2 bases, with 12 bases sitting between them. CDR3 coding DNA: TGTGCCAGCAGTTACTCGTGGGACACCTACACAGATACGCAGTATTTT. It translates to CASSYSWDTYTDTQYF.

The chain links TRBV5-1 to TRBJ2-3; D unclear. Germline CDR1 SGHRS, CDR2 YFSETQ. The CDR3 spans 13 residues. V lost 0 bases and J 4 bases, leaving 6 bases between the germline ends. DNA for the CDR3: TGCGCCAGCAGCTTGGTTACGGCAGATACGCAGTATTTT. Its protein product is CASSLVTADTQYF.

Regarding this clone: Different DNA sequences within this sample yield the same CDR3. V gene TRBV27 combines with J gene TRBJ2-7, with 10 bases aligning to TRBD2. The germline V gene has CDR1 MNHEY and CDR2 SMNVEV (reference sequence). Trimming at V came to 6 bases and at J to 0 bases, leaving 2 bases not matched to a gene. The CDR3 loop spans 14 amino acids. Written as DNA, the CDR3 is TGTGCCAGCAGCACTAGCGGGGCCTCCTACGAGCAGTACTTC. Translated, it gives CASSTSGASYEQYF.

About this clone itself: Other DNA sequences from this sample encode an identical CDR3 as well. The chain joins TRBV7-9 to TRBJ1-1; 8 bases agree with TRBD1. The CDR3 is 15 residues long. CDR1 and CDR2 (germline): SEHNR, FQNEAQ (reference sequence). The J segment lost 1 base and the V segment lost 1 base, leaving 2 bases of the junction unmatched. The CDR3 is CASSLVGQGNTEAFF. The CDR3 region has the DNA TGTGCCAGCAGCTTAGTAGGACAGGGGAACACTGAAGCTTTCTTT.

CDR3 in amino acids: CASSTNLGLARADTQYF. Here the CDR3 DNA reads TGCGCCAGCAGCACCAACTTGGGACTAGCAAGGGCAGATACGCAGTATTTT. The J gene is TRBJ2-3, the V gene TRBV5-1, with TRBD2 matching 9 bases. The V and J ends lost 4 bases and 4 bases, in that order; junction bases with no gene match: 13. The CDR3 contains 17 residues. Germline V lookup: CDR1 SGHRS, CDR2 YFSETQ. Complete variable domain (other parts from reference TRBV5-1 and TRBJ2-3): KAGVTQTPRYLIKTRGQQVTLSCSPISGHRSVSWYQQTPGQGLQFLFEYFSETQRNKGNFPGRFSGRQFSNSRSEMNVSTLELGDSALYLCASSTNLGLARADTQYFGPGTRLTVL.

V gene TRBV9 combines with J gene TRBJ2-5; TRBD2 matches at 11 bases. The ends lost 3 bases at V and 5 bases at J; junction bases unmatched: 6. CDR1 and CDR2 (germline): SGDLS, YYNGEE. The CDR3 extends over 15 amino acids. CDR3 region: CASSDSGRVGETQYF. CDR3 coding DNA: TGTGCCAGCAGCGATAGCGGGAGGGTCGGCGAGACCCAGTACTTC.

The J gene is TRBJ2-1, the V gene TRBV19; 11 nucleotides match TRBD2. Germline V lookup: CDR1 LNHDA, CDR2 SQIVND (reference sequence). V dropped 5 bases and J dropped 10; count of bases not matched to a gene: 10. The length of the CDR3 is 15 residues. This chain's CDR3 is CASSADSGRASEQFF. The DNA for the CDR3 is TGTGCCAGTAGTGCCGATAGCGGGAGGGCCTCGGAGCAGTTCTTC.

The chain has TRBV2 and TRBJ1-1; D unresolved. V lost 10 bases and J lost 4, with 22 bases in between. The CDR3 runs to 15 residues. Germline lookup yields CDR1 SNHLY and CDR2 FYNNEI. The CDR3 region has the DNA TGTGCCATCCCATTCCCTGTGGAGGGTGGCACTGAAGCTTTCTTT. Translated, it gives CAIPFPVEGGTEAFF.

This clone appeared once. Other DNA sequences in this specimen translate into the identical CDR3. The chain carries TRBV9 and TRBJ2-5; tentatively, D is TRBD1 (5 bases). This CDR3 is 14 amino acids long. Trimming stripped 3 bases from V and 2 bases from J, with 11 bases between. In germline, CDR1 is SGDLS, CDR2 YYNGEE. DNA of the CDR3: TGTGCCAGCAGCGCTTCAGGGTCGCAAGAGACCCAGTACTTC. Translated: CASSASGSQETQYF.

CDR3 region: CASSLMFRNYEQYF. The CDR3, as DNA: TGTGCCAGCAGCTTGATGTTTAGAAACTACGAGCAGTACTTC. J is TRBJ2-7 and V is TRBV7-9; D gene unclear. The CDR3 loop spans 14 amino acids. The germline gives CDR1 SEHNR, CDR2 FQNEAQ (reference sequence). Trimming removed 3 bases from V and 3 bases from J, with 12 bases in between.

In DNA form, the CDR3 reads TGTGCCAGCAGCTTTGGACACGACGAGCAGTACTTC. Protein: CASSFGHDEQYF. The J gene is TRBJ2-7, the V gene TRBV7-2; maybe TRBD1 (5 bases). Per germline, CDR1 SGHTA and CDR2 FQGNSA. CDR3 length: 12 residues. Trimming pared 3 bases from V and 5 bases from J, leaving 8 bases between.

V is TRBV29-1 and J is TRBJ2-7; 8 bases map to TRBD1. V lost 7 bases, J lost 1 base, and 9 bases stayed unmatched. The germline gives CDR1 SQVTM, CDR2 ANQGSEA. This CDR3 contains 14 residues. CDR3 nucleotide sequence: TGCAGCGGGGCTGACAGGGGCAGATCCTACGAGCAGTACTTC. This sequence encodes CSGADRGRSYEQYF.

This chain connects TRBV6-5 to TRBJ2-2; D is unresolved. CDR1 is MNHEY and CDR2 is SVGAGI in the germline V gene. This CDR3 spans 14 amino acids. With 0 bases removed from V and 6 bases from J, the gap between germline ends came to 8 bases. The CDR3 nucleotides read TGTGCCAGCAGTTACTCGGAAGGTTCCGGGGAGCTGTTTTTT. Residues: CASSYSEGSGELFF.

Comments on this clone: In the same sample, other DNA sequences code for this CDR3. The chain couples TRBV6-1 to TRBJ1-1, with TRBD1 matching 8 bases. V shed 5 bases, J shed 2 bases, and the junction held 7 bases outside the gene matches. The germline V gene has CDR1 MNHNS and CDR2 SASEGT. The CDR3 is 15 amino acids. The CDR3 nucleotides are TGTGCCAGCAGTTCTCCAGGGACAGGAAACACTGAAGCTTTCTTT. As protein: CASSSPGTGNTEAFF.

The rearrangement joins TRBV9 to TRBJ2-1; TRBD2 aligns across 11 bases. CDR3 length: 16 residues. Germline V CDR1 and CDR2: SGDLS, YYNGEE. The V segment lost 3 bases and the J segment 3 bases; nucleotides outside the gene matches: 5. This chain's CDR3 is CASSAYGTSGYNEQFF. In DNA form, the CDR3 reads TGTGCCAGCAGCGCCTACGGGACTAGCGGCTACAATGAGCAGTTCTTC.

The rearrangement links TRBV7-9 to TRBJ2-7; 8 bases are a match to TRBD1. Germline lookup yields CDR1 SEHNR and CDR2 FQNEAQ (reference sequence). V was pared by 4 bases and J by 6 bases, with 2 bases of the junction left unmatched. This CDR3 has 12 residues. The CDR3 DNA is TGTGCCAGCAGCTCAGGGGGCCTCGAGCAGTACTTC. Its translation: CASSSGGLEQYF.

Comment on this clone: Other nucleotide sequences in the sample specify the same CDR3. The V call is TRBV27, the J call TRBJ2-7, with 7 bases fitting TRBD2. CDR1 and CDR2 from the germline V gene are MNHEY and SMNVEV (reference sequence). Trimming took 5 bases from V and 4 from J; bases not matched to a gene: 5. The CDR3 contains 13 residues. The CDR3 here is CASSISGIYEQYF. In DNA, the CDR3 is TGTGCCAGCAGTATCAGCGGGATATACGAGCAGTACTTC.

V and J are TRBV7-2 and TRBJ2-7, with D possibly being TRBD2 (5 bases). Germline V gene sequence: CDR1 SGHTA, CDR2 FQGNSA. Trimming stripped 1 base from V and 0 bases from J, with 10 bases between. The CDR3 contains 15 residues. The CDR3 DNA sequence: TGTGCCAGCAGCTTAGGGTCTAGCATCTCCTACGAGCAGTACTTC. As protein: CASSLGSSISYEQYF.

Concerning this clone: The same CDR3 also results from other DNA sequences found in this sample. The chain carries TRBV27 and TRBJ1-5; possible D gene TRBD1, 6 bases. The germline CDR1 and CDR2 sequences are MNHEY and SMNVEV (reference sequence). The length of the CDR3 is 13 residues. Trimming cost V 6 bases and J 6 bases, with 12 bases left between them. CDR3 loop: CASSPPGVQPQHF. Written as DNA, the CDR3 is TGTGCCAGCAGCCCCCCAGGGGTTCAGCCCCAGCATTTT.

This chain links TRBV6-5 with TRBJ1-2, with D possibly matching TRBD1 (5 bases). CDR3 length equals 16 residues. V lost 0 bases and J 5 bases, leaving 16 bases between the germline ends. CDR1 is MNHEY, CDR2 SVGAGI, per germline. In DNA form, the CDR3 reads TGTGCCAGCAGTTACTCGATAGAAGCAGGGAGGTATGGCTACACCTTC. This translates into CASSYSIEAGRYGYTF.